Below, 26 T cell receptor beta chains from the same sample are listed, as sequenced in a study of shared clonotypes between healthy human individuals. Repertoires were generated with immunoSEQ multiplex PCR, while TCRdb's copy carries only in-frame clones and drops some. The sample includes nearly 500,000 clones, 76% of them seen just once. Material: PBMCs. All receptors derive from a woman aged 40-49 years in good health. Some clones in this sample may be carry-over from other donors' samples.

The V and J genes are TRBV5-3 and TRBJ2-7, with TRBD1 identical over 9 bases. TRBV5-3 counts as an open reading frame of uncertain function. J was trimmed by 7 bases and V by 4 bases; bases with no gene match: 6. The CDR3 extends over 13 amino acids. The DNA for the CDR3 is TGTGCCAGAAGCGGGACAGGGATGAGGGAGCAGTACTTC. Protein sequence: CARSGTGMREQYF.

The J gene is TRBJ1-2, the V gene TRBV4-2; the match to TRBD1 covers 8 bases. The CDR3 length is 15 residues. Germline-derived CDR1 and CDR2 are LGHNA and YNFKEQ. V shed 2 bases and J 4 bases; nucleotides not matched to a gene: 6. Here the CDR3 reads CASSQPDRGGYGYTF. The CDR3 DNA reads as TGTGCCAGCAGCCAACCCGACAGGGGAGGCTATGGCTACACCTTC.

This clone was seen only once. The V call is TRBV29-1, the J call TRBJ2-3; 13 bases map to TRBD2. V shed 5 bases and J 7 bases; nucleotides not matched to a gene: 9. Germline V lookup: CDR1 SQVTM, CDR2 ANQGSEA. The length of the CDR3 is 15 residues. The DNA of the CDR3 is TGCAGCGTTCGCGGACTAGCGGGAGCGGCAAATACGCAGTATTTT. It specifies CSVRGLAGAANTQYF.

This clone was detected only once. V usage is TRBV20-1 and J usage is TRBJ2-3; D is unresolved. The germline V and J ends were trimmed by 7 bases and 8 bases, with 4 bases remaining between them. Germline V gene sequence: CDR1 DFQATT, CDR2 SNEGSKA (reference sequence). CDR3 length: 8 residues. In nucleotides, the CDR3 is TGCAGTGGTACTACGCAGTATTTT. Translating gives CSGTTQYF.

The J gene is TRBJ2-1, the V gene TRBV6-1, with a tentative D call TRBD1 (5 bases). Trimming removed 4 bases from V and 6 bases from J, with 13 bases in between. This CDR3 has 14 residues. In germline, CDR1 is MNHNS, CDR2 SASEGT. The CDR3 spells CASSAPPGRNEQFF. The CDR3 DNA reads TGTGCCAGCAGTGCCCCCCCAGGGCGCAATGAGCAGTTCTTC.

This clone has only a few counts. The chain uses TRBV11-2 and TRBJ1-5, with D hard to call. V was clipped by 7 bases and J by 6 bases, with 19 bases between them. The CDR3 has 15 residues. Germline assignment: CDR1 SGHAT and CDR2 FQNNGV. The CDR3 loop reads CASIVGRGVSQPQHF. CDR3 bases: TGTGCCAGCATCGTTGGACGAGGAGTTTCTCAGCCCCAGCATTTT.

The rearrangement uses TRBV7-8 and TRBJ1-3; D not resolved. V shed 7 bases and J shed 1 base, with 5 bases lying between them. The germline CDR1 and CDR2 sequences are SGHVS and FQNEAQ. The CDR3 sequence is 12 residues long. CDR3 in DNA: TGTGCCAGCACCAAATCTGGAAACACCATATATTTT. Encoded protein: CASTKSGNTIYF.

This clone was seen a single time. With a far larger clone one base away, a read error is the likely cause. The same CDR3 also results from other DNA sequences found in this sample. V is TRBV7-3 and J is TRBJ2-2, with 10 bases fitting TRBD2. CDR1 and CDR2 (germline): SGHTA, FQGTGA. The CDR3 has 15 amino acids. J lost 1 base, V lost 5 bases, and 1 base had no gene match. CDR3 nucleotides: TGTGCCAGCAGCCGGACTAGCGGGAACACCGGGGAGCTGTTTTTT. It encodes CASSRTSGNTGELFF.

The J gene is TRBJ2-1, the V gene TRBV19, with D perhaps matching TRBD1 or TRBD2 (5 bases each). The germline V gene encodes CDR1 LNHDA and CDR2 SQIVND (reference sequence). Trimming stripped 5 bases from V and 8 bases from J, with 16 bases between. CDR3 size: 14 residues. The CDR3 region is CASSWASRGDEQFF. The CDR3 region has the DNA TGTGCCAGTAGTTGGGCTAGTCGAGGGGATGAGCAGTTCTTC.

This clone came up a few times. This rearrangement joins TRBV11-2 to TRBJ2-1; D may be TRBD2 (5 bases). From germline, CDR1 is SGHAT and CDR2 FQNNGV. CDR3 size: 15 residues. The V end lost 5 bases, the J end lost 1 base, and 12 bases lay between the germline ends. The DNA of the CDR3 is TGTGCCAGCAGCGCCATTAGAGGGTCCTACAATGAGCAGTTCTTC. Amino acid sequence: CASSAIRGSYNEQFF. The full variable domain, in which reference TRBV11-2 and TRBJ2-1 provide the parts outside the CDR3, is EAGVAQSPRYKIIEKRQSVAFWCNPISGHATLYWYQQILGQGPKLLIQFQNNGVVDDSQLPKDRFSAERLKGVDSTLKIQPAKLEDSAVYLCASSAIRGSYNEQFFGPGTRLTVL.

As regards this clone: Given a much more abundant clone one base away, this may be a read error. This rearrangement joins TRBV25-1 to TRBJ1-5, with unresolved D. Germline V gene lookup returns CDR1 MGHDK and CDR2 SYGVNS. V was pared by 4 bases and J by 3 bases, with 10 bases between. The CDR3 has 14 amino acids. The CDR3 sequence: CASSVTHINQPQHF. The CDR3 DNA is TGTGCCAGCAGTGTGACACATATCAATCAGCCCCAGCATTTT.

The V gene is TRBV27, the J gene TRBJ1-5; D call uncertain. V was clipped by 6 bases and J by 2 bases, with 8 bases between them. CDR1 is MNHEY and CDR2 is SMNVEV in the germline V gene (reference sequence). This CDR3 spans 13 amino acids. Here the CDR3 DNA reads TGTGCCAGCAGAGACACTGGCAATCAGCCCCAGCATTTT. Residues: CASRDTGNQPQHF.

The chain has TRBV10-3 and TRBJ1-1; a possible D gene is TRBD1 (5 bases). V was pared by 6 bases and J by 4 bases, with 15 bases between. Looked up from germline, CDR1 is ENHRY and CDR2 is SYGVKD. CDR3 length equals 14 residues. The chain's CDR3 is CAIRGSGGGTEAFF. The CDR3 nucleotides are TGTGCCATCAGGGGGAGTGGGGGAGGCACTGAAGCTTTCTTT.

The chain couples TRBV5-4 to TRBJ2-3; 10 bases align to TRBD1. Trimming at V came to 3 bases and at J to 4 bases, leaving 5 bases not matched to a gene. This CDR3 has 15 amino acids. Germline V gene sequence: CDR1 SGHNT, CDR2 YYREEE (reference sequence). The CDR3 nucleotides read TGTGCCAGCAGCTGGGGGACAGGGGTGGCAGATACGCAGTATTTT. Amino acids: CASSWGTGVADTQYF.

The rearrangement uses TRBV5-1 and TRBJ2-2; 7 positions agree with TRBD2. The CDR3 covers 15 residues. The V gene's germline CDR1 is SGHRS and CDR2 YFSETQ. V lost 0 bases, J lost 5 bases, and 4 bases stayed unmatched. The CDR3 sequence: CASSLAAGETGELFF. The CDR3 DNA sequence: TGCGCCAGCAGCTTGGCCGCGGGAGAGACCGGGGAGCTGTTTTTT.

Comment on this clone: Compared with germline, one end of the junction differs, possibly owing to a read error. The chain employs TRBV9 and TRBJ2-7; D possibly uses TRBD1 or TRBD2 (6 bases each). Germline V gene lookup returns CDR1 SGDLS and CDR2 YYNGEE. The CDR3 sequence is 15 residues long. The CDR3 loop reads CASNVEAGGGYEQYF. CDR3 nucleotides: TGTGCCAGCAACGTAGAAGCCGGGGGCGGGTACGAGCAGTACTTC. Full variable domain (outside the CDR3, taken from reference TRBV9 and TRBJ2-7): DSGVTQTPKHLITATGQRVTLRCSPRSGDLSVYWYQQSLDQGLQFLIQYYNGEERAKGNILERFSAQQFPDLHSELNLSSLELGDSALYFCASNVEAGGGYEQYFGPGTRLTVT.

J is TRBJ2-3 and V is TRBV12-5, with TRBD2 matching over 10 bases. The germline V gene encodes CDR1 LGHNT and CDR2 FRNRAP. CDR3 length: 16 residues. Trimming removed 5 bases from V and 1 base from J; junction bases left unmatched: 6. CDR3 in DNA: TGTGCTAGTGGTATCCAAGCGGGAGGGGGCACAGATACGCAGTATTTT. Its protein product is CASGIQAGGGTDTQYF.

Only one count was recorded for this clone. V is TRBV13 and J is TRBJ2-7; D call uncertain. V was pared by 5 bases and J by 4 bases, with 9 bases between. The CDR3 loop spans 12 amino acids. Germline CDR1 is PRHDT and CDR2 is FYEKMQ (reference sequence). The DNA for the CDR3 is TGTGCCAGCAGCAAGTATAAATACGAGCAGTACTTC. This translates into CASSKYKYEQYF.

CDR3 in DNA: TGCGCCAGCAGTCAATTCAAGGGGGACTGCGGCTACACCTTC. Translated, it gives CASSQFKGDCGYTF. The chain uses TRBV23-1 and TRBJ1-2, with D possibly being TRBD1 (6 bases). TRBV23-1 is annotated as an ORF whose role is uncertain. CDR3 length equals 14 residues. With 1 base removed from V and 8 bases from J, the gap between germline ends came to 14 bases.

V gene TRBV5-1 combines with J gene TRBJ1-1, with D perhaps TRBD1 (5 bases). Germline loops: CDR1 SGHRS, CDR2 YFSETQ. This CDR3 contains 17 residues. Trimming removed 4 bases from V and 0 bases from J, with 19 bases in between. The CDR3: CASSPTAGMGLNTEAFF. In nucleotides, the CDR3 is TGCGCCAGCAGCCCCACCGCGGGGATGGGGCTGAACACTGAAGCTTTCTTT.

The table lists this clone with a count of one. The chain uses TRBV18 and TRBJ2-1; 11 bases line up with TRBD1. This CDR3 comprises 14 residues. The V segment lost 3 bases and the J segment 9 bases; nucleotides outside the gene matches: 4. Per the germline V gene, CDR1 is KGHSH and CDR2 is LQKENI. The CDR3: CASSPGQGAGEQFF. CDR3 nucleotide sequence: TGTGCCAGCTCACCTGGACAGGGGGCGGGTGAGCAGTTCTTC.

This rearrangement joins TRBV6-4 to TRBJ1-4; the D gene is possibly TRBD1 (6 bases). This CDR3 contains 14 residues. The germline V and J ends were trimmed by 5 bases and 0 bases, with 7 bases remaining between them. Germline V lookup: CDR1 MRHNA, CDR2 SNTAGT. CDR3 protein: CASSRTATNEKLFF. CDR3 DNA sequence: TGTGCCAGCAGTCGGACAGCAACTAATGAAAAACTGTTTTTT.

J is TRBJ2-1 and V is TRBV4-3; D gene uncertain. The CDR3 consists of 12 residues. V shed 0 bases and J shed 9 bases, with 6 bases lying between them. Germline V gives CDR1 LGHNA, CDR2 YSLEER. The CDR3 DNA is TGCGCCAGCAGCCAAGATGTCGCTGAGCAGTTCTTC. This codes for CASSQDVAEQFF.

This clone was seen once. The chain carries TRBV25-1 and TRBJ1-3, with D perhaps matching TRBD1 (5 bases). V was cut by 4 bases and J by 3 bases, with 13 bases left in between. The CDR3 runs to 15 residues. The germline gives CDR1 MGHDK, CDR2 SYGVNS. CDR3 amino acids: CASSGQGRNGNTIYF. Written as DNA, the CDR3 is TGTGCCAGCAGTGGTCAGGGAAGGAATGGAAACACCATATATTTT.

The sample holds a few counts of this clone. This chain uses TRBV7-2 with TRBJ2-1, with 8 nucleotides matching TRBD2. After removal of 5 bases from V and 0 bases from J, the junction contained 15 bases not matched to a gene. The CDR3 runs to 19 residues. Per the germline V gene, CDR1 is SGHTA and CDR2 is FQGNSA. The CDR3 nucleotides are TGTGCCAGCAGCCCCCCCTCGGTACTAGCGGACAGCTCCTACAATGAGCAGTTCTTC. Amino acid sequence: CASSPPSVLADSSYNEQFF.

As for this clone: Other DNA sequences from this sample encode an identical CDR3 as well. The chain links TRBV27 to TRBJ2-5; 7 bases are a match to TRBD1. With 0 bases clipped from V and 4 bases from J, the junction kept 2 bases outside the gene matches. The CDR3 contains 14 residues. Looked up from germline, CDR1 is MNHEY and CDR2 is SMNVEV (reference sequence). CDR3 bases: TGTGCCAGCAGTTTATCAGGGGGCAGAGAGACCCAGTACTTC. This gives the protein CASSLSGGRETQYF.